These 13 T cell receptor beta chains were sequenced from one sample in a study of CD8 T cells in ankylosing spondylitis. Study conclusions and caveats: A TCR beta motif of about 8 highly homologous variants appeared characteristic of ankylosing spondylitis blood.

Using its own MiXCR run on the 5' RACE reads, TCRdb lists one record per CDR3 protein. Of around 890,000 distinct CDR3 sequences in the sample, roughly 12% were seen once. For these TCRs, the target antigens are not known. Sequencing used blood, either unsorted or a sorted T cell fraction (not recorded which). The receptors stem from a male donor with ankylosing spondylitis.

This clonotype was seen repeatedly, ten times or more. The CDR3, as DNA: TGCAGTGCCCTACGGCGGGAGGGCCAGGATGAGCAGTTCTTC. Protein product: CSALRREGQDEQFF. The rearrangement joins TRBV20-1 to TRBJ2-1; 9 positions agree with TRBD2. V was clipped by 6 bases and J by 8 bases; unmatched bases: 11. Germline-derived CDR1 and CDR2 are DFQATT and SNEGSKA (reference sequence). The CDR3 consists of 14 residues.

Only a few counts were recorded for this clonotype. V usage is TRBV18 and J usage is TRBJ2-5; no reliable D call. V lost 0 bases, J lost 1 base, and 15 bases lay in between. The CDR3 length is 17 residues. CDR1 is KGHSH and CDR2 is LQKENI in the germline V gene. The CDR3 bases are TGTGCCAGCTCACCACCCTTATCCCCGGAACCCCAAGAGACCCAGTACTTC. Translated, it gives CASSPPLSPEPQETQYF.

This clonotype was seen ten or more times. The CDR3 DNA reads TGCAGCGTCTTCGACGGCCGCGGAACCTACGAGCAGTACTTC. Protein: CSVFDGRGTYEQYF. V is TRBV29-1 and J is TRBJ2-7, with D hard to call. From germline, CDR1 is SQVTM and CDR2 ANQGSEA. The CDR3 has 14 residues. V lost 6 bases and J 2 bases, leaving 17 bases between the germline ends.

This clonotype was counted at least ten times. This sequence joins TRBV11-2 and TRBJ2-1, with a weak D call TRBD2 (5 bases). Trimming removed 5 bases from V and 2 bases from J, with 22 bases in between. CDR3 size: 18 residues. Germline loops: CDR1 SGHAT, CDR2 FQNNGV. This CDR3 reads CASSQGPDLPRAYNEQFF. CDR3 coding DNA: TGTGCCAGCAGCCAAGGTCCTGATCTCCCGAGGGCCTACAATGAGCAGTTCTTC.

This chain uses TRBV24-1 with TRBJ2-5; perhaps TRBD1 as D (6 bases). Looked up from germline, CDR1 is KGHDR and CDR2 is SFDVKD. The length of the CDR3 is 14 residues. Trimming stripped 3 bases from V and 2 bases from J, with 9 bases between. CDR3 sequence: CATSDLGAQETQYF. The CDR3 region has the DNA TGTGCCACCAGTGATCTGGGGGCACAAGAGACCCAGTACTTC.

Details on this clonotype: Being one base from a much bigger clone, this may be a read error. This sequence joins TRBV20-1 and TRBJ2-3; the D is unclear. The germline gives CDR1 DFQATT, CDR2 SNEGSKA (reference sequence). V gave up 1 base and J gave up 5 bases, with 13 bases separating them. The CDR3 length is 14 residues. CDR3 loop: CSARGLGLGDTQYF. The CDR3 DNA is TGCAGTGCTAGAGGACTTGGGTTAGGAGATACGCAGTATTTT.

This clonotype was seen a handful of times. The gene calls are TRBV25-1 and TRBJ1-4, with a possible D match to TRBD1 (5 bases). CDR1 MGHDK and CDR2 SYGVNS come from the germline V gene. The CDR3 covers 12 residues. The germline V and J ends were trimmed by 8 bases and 8 bases, with 12 bases remaining between them. CDR3: CASAGTMEKLFF. Written as DNA, the CDR3 is TGTGCCAGCGCCGGGACGATGGAAAAACTGTTTTTT.

V usage is TRBV7-6 and J usage is TRBJ2-5; D call uncertain. This CDR3 is built from 11 residues. In germline, CDR1 is SGHVS, CDR2 FNYEAQ. The V end lost 5 bases, the J end lost 3 bases, and 4 bases lay between the germline ends. CDR3 residues: CASSHEETQYF. CDR3 bases: TGTGCCAGCAGCCACGAAGAGACCCAGTACTTC.

The chain combines TRBV29-1 with TRBJ2-2, with 12 nucleotides matching TRBD2. Per the germline V gene, CDR1 is SQVTM and CDR2 is ANQGSEA. With V trimmed by 7 bases and J by 1 base, 13 bases remained unmatched. The length of the CDR3 is 18 residues. CDR3 coding DNA: TGCAGCGCCCGAGGGGAACTAGCGGGGGGCTGGAACACCGGGGAGCTGTTTTTT. It specifies CSARGELAGGWNTGELFF.

The V and J genes are TRBV3-1 and TRBJ1-1, with D perhaps TRBD1 (5 bases). Trimming took off 3 bases at V and 3 bases at J, with 11 bases between the two ends. The CDR3 covers 14 residues. From germline, CDR1 is LGHDT and CDR2 YNNKEL (reference sequence). This chain's CDR3 is CASSHGDGYTEAFF. The CDR3, as DNA: TGTGCCAGCAGCCACGGGGACGGGTACACTGAAGCTTTCTTT.

In its sample, this clonotype was seen a few times. V is TRBV20-1 and J is TRBJ1-5, with unresolved D. This CDR3 contains 15 residues. CDR1 and CDR2 (germline): DFQATT, SNEGSKA (reference sequence). V shed 1 base and J shed 4 bases, with 14 bases lying between them. This CDR3 is CSARVSTLRNQPQHF. CDR3 DNA sequence: TGCAGTGCTAGAGTCAGCACCCTTCGAAATCAGCCCCAGCATTTT.

This clonotype was observed a few times. The chain is built from TRBV5-1 and TRBJ2-7; D may be TRBD2 (6 bases). Germline assignment: CDR1 SGHRS and CDR2 YFSETQ. The CDR3 covers 12 residues. Between the trimmed V and J ends, which lost 4 bases and 12 bases, there was a span of 17 bases. The CDR3: CASSLGSDSLYF. DNA for the CDR3: TGCGCCAGCAGCCTCGGGAGCGACAGTCTGTACTTC. The full variable domain, its missing parts supplied by reference TRBV5-1 and TRBJ2-7, is KAGVTQTPRYLIKTRGQQVTLSCSPISGHRSVSWYQQTPGQGLQFLFEYFSETQRNKGNFPGRFSGRQFSNSRSEMNVSTLELGDSALYLCASSLGSDSLYFGPGTRLTVT.

This clonotype was counted between two and nine times. The chain employs TRBV6-1 and TRBJ1-2, with 7 bases that match TRBD1. The CDR3 is 17 amino acids. V shed 6 bases and J 3 bases; nucleotides not matched to a gene: 16. CDR1 is MNHNS and CDR2 is SASEGT in the germline V gene. CDR3 sequence (DNA): TGTGCCAGCAGCCGTAGACAGGGAGAGGTCGGTGACTATGGCTACACCTTC. The encoded protein is CASSRRQGEVGDYGYTF.